The 9 T cell receptor beta chains below were found in one sample sequenced in a study of OX40 agonist ivuxolimab in advanced cancers. Sequencing used immunoSEQ multiplex PCR; TCRdb keeps in-frame clones, though not all of them. Among approximately 63,000 clones listed, 70% to 90% were seen once. The sequencing here drew on CD4+ or CD8+ T cells sorted from blood, taken in a trial of the OX40 agonist ivuxolimab. The receptors shown here come from an adult with an advanced solid tumor such as melanoma, head and neck, liver or kidney cancer.

The gene calls are TRBV19 and TRBJ2-1; tentatively, D is TRBD1 or TRBD2 (5 bases each). CDR1 is LNHDA and CDR2 is SQIVND in the germline V gene (reference sequence). The V and J ends lost 6 bases and 9 bases respectively, with 21 bases between them. The CDR3 loop spans 15 amino acids. CDR3 coding DNA: TGTGCCAGTAGGGCAGGAGGCGGAGTAAGGGGTGAGCAGTTCTTC. This sequence encodes CASRAGGGVRGEQFF.

This rearrangement joins TRBV5-1 to TRBJ2-3; TRBD2 matches at 7 bases. V lost 4 bases and J lost 3; bases outside the gene matches: 11. Germline lookup yields CDR1 SGHRS and CDR2 YFSETQ. The CDR3 is 16 amino acids. Here the CDR3 DNA reads TGCGCCAGCAGCCTCGGCTCTAGCGGCGCGACAGATACGCAGTATTTT. Amino acids: CASSLGSSGATDTQYF.

CDR3 sequence reads: CASSWGSASGSYNEQFF. As DNA, the CDR3 is TGTGCCAGCAGTTGGGGTTCAGCGTCGGGTTCCTACAATGAGCAGTTCTTC. This chain uses TRBV28 with TRBJ2-1; D gene uncertain. Germline V gene sequence: CDR1 MDHEN, CDR2 SYDVKM. This CDR3 has 17 amino acids. Between the trimmed V and J ends, which lost 4 bases and 1 base, there was a span of 17 bases. Complete variable domain (other parts from reference TRBV28 and TRBJ2-1): DVKVTQSSRYLVKRTGEKVFLECVQDMDHENMFWYRQDPGLGLRLIYFSYDVKMKEKGDIPEGYSVSREKKERFSLILESASTNQTSMYLCASSWGSASGSYNEQFFGPGTRLTVL.

The chain recombines TRBV7-8 with TRBJ2-5; 7 bases map to TRBD1. Germline assignment: CDR1 SGHVS and CDR2 FQNEAQ. This CDR3 is 16 amino acids long. J lost 0 bases, V lost 5 bases, and 9 bases had no gene match. This CDR3 reads CASSPPRQGYQETQYF. The CDR3 DNA follows: TGTGCCAGCAGCCCTCCGAGACAGGGATACCAAGAGACCCAGTACTTC.

The chain is built from TRBV18 and TRBJ2-2, with D perhaps assigned TRBD1 or TRBD2 (5 bases each). Germline V gene sequence: CDR1 KGHSH, CDR2 LQKENI. CDR3 length: 14 amino acids. The V and J ends lost 2 bases and 7 bases respectively, with 11 bases between them. CDR3 protein: CASSPAGTSGELFF. The CDR3 DNA sequence: TGTGCCAGCTCACCAGCCGGGACGAGCGGGGAGCTGTTTTTT. Together with reference TRBV18 and TRBJ2-2, the CDR3 gives the full variable domain: NAGVMQNPRHLVRRRGQEARLRCSPMKGHSHVYWYRQLPEEGLKFMVYLQKENIIDESGMPKERFSAEFPKEGPSILRIQQVVRGDSAAYFCASSPAGTSGELFFGEGSRLTVL.

With regard to this clone: Its ends do not fully match the called genes, so a read error is possible. The same CDR3 also results from other DNA sequences found in this sample. The V call is TRBV30, the J call TRBJ1-1; D call uncertain. Germline V CDR1 and CDR2: GTSNPN, SVGIG (reference sequence). CDR3 length equals 13 residues. The DNA of the CDR3 is TGCGCCTCTTCGGTACACTTAAACACTGAAGCTTTCTTT. Its protein is CASSVHLNTEAFF.

The rearrangement joins TRBV5-4 to TRBJ2-5, with TRBD2 matching over 7 bases. The J call may not be correct, given that the DNA end is closer to TRBJ2-7. Germline loops: CDR1 SGHNT, CDR2 YYREEE (reference sequence). The CDR3 totals 17 residues. CDR3 sequence (DNA): TGTGCCAGCAGCTCAACCGCCTCGGGACTAAATGCCTACGAGCAGTACTTC. This codes for CASSSTASGLNAYEQYF.

V usage is TRBV7-9 and J usage is TRBJ2-3; D unresolved. V was shortened by 4 bases and J by 6 bases, with 5 bases between the two germline ends. Germline CDR1 is SEHNR and CDR2 is FQNEAQ (reference sequence). This CDR3 is built from 11 residues. CDR3 sequence: CASSSRDTQYF. The CDR3 nucleotides read TGTGCCAGCAGCTCGCGGGATACGCAGTATTTT.

The chain combines TRBV6-5 with TRBJ1-5, with a tentative D call TRBD1 (6 bases). CDR1 is MNHEY, CDR2 SVGAGI, per germline. CDR3 length equals 14 residues. V gave up 4 bases and J gave up 5 bases, with 12 bases separating them. DNA of the CDR3: TGTGCCAGCAGTTCCACGGGGGGCTATCAGCCCCAGCATTTT. As protein: CASSSTGGYQPQHF.